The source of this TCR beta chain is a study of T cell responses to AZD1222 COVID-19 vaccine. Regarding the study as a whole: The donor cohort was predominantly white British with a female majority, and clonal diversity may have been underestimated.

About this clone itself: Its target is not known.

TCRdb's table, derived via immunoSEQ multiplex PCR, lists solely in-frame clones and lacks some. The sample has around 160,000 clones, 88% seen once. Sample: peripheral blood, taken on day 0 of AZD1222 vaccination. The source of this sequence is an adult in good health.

The CDR3 bases are TGTGCCAGTAGTATTACAGGCATCTACGAGCAGTACTTC. It encodes CASSITGIYEQYF. The rearrangement uses TRBV19 and TRBJ2-7, with D perhaps matching TRBD1 (5 bases). Trimming removed 3 bases from V and 3 bases from J, with 9 bases in between. From germline, CDR1 is LNHDA and CDR2 SQIVND (reference sequence). The CDR3 is 13 residues long.